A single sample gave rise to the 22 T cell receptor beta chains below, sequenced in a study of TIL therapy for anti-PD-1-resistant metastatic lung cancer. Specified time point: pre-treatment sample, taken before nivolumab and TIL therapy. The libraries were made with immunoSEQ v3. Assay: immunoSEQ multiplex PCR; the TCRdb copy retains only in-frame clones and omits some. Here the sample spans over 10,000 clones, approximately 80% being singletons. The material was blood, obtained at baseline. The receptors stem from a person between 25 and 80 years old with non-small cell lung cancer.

The CDR3 region has the DNA TGTGCCATCAGTGAAGTGGCAAGATTAGCGAGGACTGAAGCTTTCTTT. Translation gives CAISEVARLARTEAFF. The V gene is TRBV10-3, the J gene TRBJ1-1; the D is unclear. CDR1 and CDR2 from the germline V gene are ENHRY and SYGVKD. CDR3 length: 16 residues. V was clipped by 3 bases and J by 5 bases, with 19 bases between them.

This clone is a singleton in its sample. CDR3 region: CSVDRDRQETQYF. CDR3 bases: TGCAGCGTAGACCGGGACAGGCAAGAGACCCAGTACTTC. The chain has TRBV29-1 and TRBJ2-5, with TRBD1 identical over 8 bases. CDR1 SQVTM and CDR2 ANQGSEA come from the germline V gene. With V trimmed by 6 bases and J by 2 bases, 5 bases remained unmatched. The CDR3 runs 13 residues. The whole variable domain, remainder taken from reference TRBV29-1 and TRBJ2-5, is SAVISQKPSRDICQRGTSLTIQCQVDSQVTMMFWYRQQPGQSLTLIATANQGSEATYESGFVIDKFPISRPNLTFSTLTVSNMSPEDSSIYLCSVDRDRQETQYFGPGTRLLVL.

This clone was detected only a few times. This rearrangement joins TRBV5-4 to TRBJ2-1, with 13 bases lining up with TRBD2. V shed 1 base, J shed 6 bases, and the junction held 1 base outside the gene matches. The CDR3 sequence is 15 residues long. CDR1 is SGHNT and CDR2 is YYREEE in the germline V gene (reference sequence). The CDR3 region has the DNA TGTGCCAGCAGCTTGACTAGCGGGAGGGCCAATGAGCAGTTCTTC. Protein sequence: CASSLTSGRANEQFF.

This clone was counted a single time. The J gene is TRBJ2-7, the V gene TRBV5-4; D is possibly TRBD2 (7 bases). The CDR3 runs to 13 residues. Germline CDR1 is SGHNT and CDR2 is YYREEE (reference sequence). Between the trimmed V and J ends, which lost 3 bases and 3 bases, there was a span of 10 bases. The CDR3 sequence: CASSWGGRYEQYF. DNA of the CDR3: TGTGCCAGCAGCTGGGGGGGCCGCTACGAGCAGTACTTC.

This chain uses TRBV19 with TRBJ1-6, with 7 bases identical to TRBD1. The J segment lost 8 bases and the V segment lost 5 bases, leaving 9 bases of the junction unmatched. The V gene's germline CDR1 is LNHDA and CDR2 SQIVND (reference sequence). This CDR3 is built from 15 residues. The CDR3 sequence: CASSENRGGYSPLHF. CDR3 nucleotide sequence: TGTGCCAGTAGTGAGAACAGGGGCGGCTATTCACCCCTCCACTTT.

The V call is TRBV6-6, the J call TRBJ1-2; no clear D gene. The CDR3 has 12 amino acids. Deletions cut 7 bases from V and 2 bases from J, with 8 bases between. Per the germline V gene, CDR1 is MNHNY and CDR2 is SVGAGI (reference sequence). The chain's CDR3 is CASKKDNYGYTF. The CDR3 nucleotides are TGTGCCAGCAAAAAGGACAACTATGGCTACACCTTC.

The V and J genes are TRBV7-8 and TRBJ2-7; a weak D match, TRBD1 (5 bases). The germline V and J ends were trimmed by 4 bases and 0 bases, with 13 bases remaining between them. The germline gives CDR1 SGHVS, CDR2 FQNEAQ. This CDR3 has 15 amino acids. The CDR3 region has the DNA TGTGCCAGCAGCTGGGGCGGCGCGACCTCCTACGAGCAGTACTTC. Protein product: CASSWGGATSYEQYF. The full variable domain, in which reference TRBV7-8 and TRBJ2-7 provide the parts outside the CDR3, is GAGVSQSPRYKVAKRGQDVALRCDPISGHVSLFWYQQALGQGPEFLTYFQNEAQLDKSGLPSDRFFAERPEGSVSTLKIQRTQQEDSAVYLCASSWGGATSYEQYFGPGTRLTVT.

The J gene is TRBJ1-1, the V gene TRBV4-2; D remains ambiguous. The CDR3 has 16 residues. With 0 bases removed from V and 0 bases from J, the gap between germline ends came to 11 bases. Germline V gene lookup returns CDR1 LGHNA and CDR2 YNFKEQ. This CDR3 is CASSQDGTVMNTEAFF. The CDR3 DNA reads TGTGCCAGCAGCCAAGATGGTACAGTTATGAACACTGAAGCTTTCTTT.

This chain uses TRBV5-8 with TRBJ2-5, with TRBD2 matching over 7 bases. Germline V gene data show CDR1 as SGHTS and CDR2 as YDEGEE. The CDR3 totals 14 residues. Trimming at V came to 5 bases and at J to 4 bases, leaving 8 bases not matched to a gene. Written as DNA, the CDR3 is TGTGCCAGCAGACCCGGGAGGAGCGTAGAGACCCAGTACTTC. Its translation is CASRPGRSVETQYF.

CDR3 sequence reads: CASSPPSGYEQYF. DNA of the CDR3: TGTGCCAGCTCACCACCGTCGGGGTACGAGCAGTACTTC. The chain links TRBV18 to TRBJ2-7, with D possibly being TRBD2 (5 bases). V shed 0 bases and J shed 4 bases, with 7 bases lying between them. Per germline, CDR1 KGHSH and CDR2 LQKENI. This CDR3 region has 13 residues.

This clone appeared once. In nucleotides, the CDR3 is TGTGCCAGCTCCAGAGGGGCAGCGAAGAACACCGGGGAGCTGTTTTTT. Protein product: CASSRGAAKNTGELFF. The rearrangement uses TRBV7-9 and TRBJ2-2; D might be TRBD1 or TRBD2, each matching 5 bases. CDR3 length: 16 amino acids. The V and J ends lost 8 bases and 1 base respectively, with 17 bases between them. Per the germline V gene, CDR1 is SEHNR and CDR2 is FQNEAQ (reference sequence).

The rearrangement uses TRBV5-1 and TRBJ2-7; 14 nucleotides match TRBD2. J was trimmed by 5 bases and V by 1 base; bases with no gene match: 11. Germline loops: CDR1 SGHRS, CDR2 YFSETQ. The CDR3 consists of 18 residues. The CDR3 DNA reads TGCGCCAGCAGCTTGTCCGGGACTAGCGGGAGACAGATGGACGAGCAGTACTTC. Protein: CASSLSGTSGRQMDEQYF.

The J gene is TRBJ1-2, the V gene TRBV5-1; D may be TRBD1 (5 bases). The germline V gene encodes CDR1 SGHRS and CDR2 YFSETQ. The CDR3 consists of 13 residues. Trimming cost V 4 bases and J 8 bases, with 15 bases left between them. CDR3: CASSPGGGNGYTF. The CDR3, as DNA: TGCGCCAGCAGCCCAGGCGGGGGAAACGGCTACACCTTC.

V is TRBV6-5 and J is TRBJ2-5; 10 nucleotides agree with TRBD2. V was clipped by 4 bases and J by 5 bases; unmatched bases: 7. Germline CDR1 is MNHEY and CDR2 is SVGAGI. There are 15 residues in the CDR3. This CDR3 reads CASSSRLAGAETQYF. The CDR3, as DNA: TGTGCCAGCAGTTCCCGACTAGCGGGCGCCGAGACCCAGTACTTC.

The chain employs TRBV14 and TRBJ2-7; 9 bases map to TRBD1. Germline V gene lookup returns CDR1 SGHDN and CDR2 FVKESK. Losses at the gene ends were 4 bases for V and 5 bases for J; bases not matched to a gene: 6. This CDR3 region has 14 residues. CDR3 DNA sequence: TGTGCCAGCAGCCTCATGACAGGGGGAAACGAGCAGTACTTC. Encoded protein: CASSLMTGGNEQYF.

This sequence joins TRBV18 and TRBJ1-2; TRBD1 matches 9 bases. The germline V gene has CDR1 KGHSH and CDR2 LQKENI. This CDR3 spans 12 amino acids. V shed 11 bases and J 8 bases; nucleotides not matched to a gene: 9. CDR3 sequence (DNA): TGTGCCGTCGACAGGGGGACGAACGGCTACACCTTC. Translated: CAVDRGTNGYTF.

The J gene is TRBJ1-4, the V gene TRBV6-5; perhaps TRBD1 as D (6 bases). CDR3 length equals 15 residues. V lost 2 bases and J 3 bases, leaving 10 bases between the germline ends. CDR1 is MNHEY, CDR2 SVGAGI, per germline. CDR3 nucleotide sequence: TGTGCCAGCAGTTACAGCAGGGGAGCTAATGAAAAACTGTTTTTT. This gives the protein CASSYSRGANEKLFF.

CDR3: CASSQDIGTEAFF. In nucleotides, the CDR3 is TGTGCCAGCAGCCAAGATATCGGCACTGAAGCTTTCTTT. This chain uses TRBV14 with TRBJ1-1; no firm D call. Trimming left V 0 bases short and J 4 bases short, with 6 bases between. Per the germline V gene, CDR1 is SGHDN and CDR2 is FVKESK. This CDR3 contains 13 residues.

The CDR3 coding sequence is TGTGCCAGCAGTGGACAGGGGGATGAGCCCCAGCATTTT. Translated: CASSGQGDEPQHF. V usage is TRBV2 and J usage is TRBJ1-5; 9 bases are a match to TRBD1. The CDR3 contains 13 residues. Trimming removed 4 bases from V and 8 bases from J; junction bases left unmatched: 3. In germline, CDR1 is SNHLY, CDR2 FYNNEI.

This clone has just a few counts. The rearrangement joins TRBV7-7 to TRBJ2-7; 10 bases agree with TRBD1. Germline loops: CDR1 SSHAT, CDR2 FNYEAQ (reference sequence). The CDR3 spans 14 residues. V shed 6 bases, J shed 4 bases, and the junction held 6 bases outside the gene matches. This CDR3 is CASSPGTGAYEQYF. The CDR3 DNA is TGTGCCAGCAGTCCCGGGACAGGGGCATACGAGCAGTACTTC.

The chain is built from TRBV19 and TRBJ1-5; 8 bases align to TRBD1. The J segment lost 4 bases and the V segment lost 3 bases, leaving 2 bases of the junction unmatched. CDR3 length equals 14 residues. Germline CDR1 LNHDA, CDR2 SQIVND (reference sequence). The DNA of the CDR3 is TGTGCCAGTAGTATTGGACAGGGTAATCAGCCCCAGCATTTT. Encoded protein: CASSIGQGNQPQHF.

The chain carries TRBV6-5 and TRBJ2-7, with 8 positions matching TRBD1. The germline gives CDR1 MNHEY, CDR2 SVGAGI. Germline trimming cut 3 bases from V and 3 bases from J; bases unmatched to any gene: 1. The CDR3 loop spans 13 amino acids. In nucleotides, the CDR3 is TGTGCCAGCAGTTATGACAGGGGCTACGAGCAGTACTTC. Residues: CASSYDRGYEQYF.